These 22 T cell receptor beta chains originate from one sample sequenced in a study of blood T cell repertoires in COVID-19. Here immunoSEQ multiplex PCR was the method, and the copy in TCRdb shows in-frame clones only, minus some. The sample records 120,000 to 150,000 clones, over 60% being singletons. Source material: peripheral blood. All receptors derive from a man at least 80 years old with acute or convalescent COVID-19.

CDR3 DNA sequence: TGTGCCAGCAGGAGACCGACGGGCGAGCAGTACTTC. Its protein is CASRRPTGEQYF. The chain carries TRBV7-9 and TRBJ2-7; D ambiguous. This CDR3 is built from 12 residues. Germline V CDR1 and CDR2: SEHNR, FQNEAQ (reference sequence). V was shortened by 6 bases and J by 6 bases, with 12 bases between the two germline ends.

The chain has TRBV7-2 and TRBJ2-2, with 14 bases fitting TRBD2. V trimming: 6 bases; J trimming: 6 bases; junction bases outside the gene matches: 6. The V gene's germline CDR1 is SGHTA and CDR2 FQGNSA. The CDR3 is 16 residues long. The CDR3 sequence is CASRTSGGAQAGELFF. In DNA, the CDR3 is TGTGCCAGCAGGACTAGCGGGGGGGCCCAAGCCGGGGAGCTGTTTTTT.

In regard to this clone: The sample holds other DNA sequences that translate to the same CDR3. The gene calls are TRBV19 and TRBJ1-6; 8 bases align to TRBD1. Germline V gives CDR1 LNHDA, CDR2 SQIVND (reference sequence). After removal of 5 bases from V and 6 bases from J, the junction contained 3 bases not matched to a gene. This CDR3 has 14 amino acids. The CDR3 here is CASSEDRGNSPLHF. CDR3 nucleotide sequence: TGTGCCAGTAGTGAAGACAGGGGTAATTCACCCCTCCACTTT. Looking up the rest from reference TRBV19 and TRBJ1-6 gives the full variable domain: DGGITQSPKYLFRKEGQNVTLSCEQNLNHDAMYWYRQDPGQGLRLIYYSQIVNDFQKGDIAEGYSVSREKKESFPLTVTSAQKNPTAFYLCASSEDRGNSPLHFGNGTRLTVT.

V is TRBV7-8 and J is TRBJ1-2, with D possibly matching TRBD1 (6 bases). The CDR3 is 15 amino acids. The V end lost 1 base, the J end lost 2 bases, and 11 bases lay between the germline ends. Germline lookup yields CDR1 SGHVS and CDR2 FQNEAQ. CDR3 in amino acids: CASSLGRGLNYGYTF. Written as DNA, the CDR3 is TGTGCCAGCAGCTTAGGGCGGGGGCTGAACTATGGCTACACCTTC.

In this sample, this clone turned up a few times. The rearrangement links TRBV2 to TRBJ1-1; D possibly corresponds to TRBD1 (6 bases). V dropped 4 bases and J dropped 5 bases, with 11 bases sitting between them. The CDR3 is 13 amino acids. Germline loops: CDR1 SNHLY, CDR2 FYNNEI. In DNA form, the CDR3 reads TGTGCCAGCAGTGCGGACAGAGGGACTGAAGCTTTCTTT. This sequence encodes CASSADRGTEAFF.

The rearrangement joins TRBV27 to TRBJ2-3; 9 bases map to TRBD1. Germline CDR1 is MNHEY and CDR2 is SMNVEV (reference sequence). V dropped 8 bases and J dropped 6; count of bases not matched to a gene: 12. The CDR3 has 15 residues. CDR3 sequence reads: CASYLRDRERDTQYF. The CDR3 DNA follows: TGTGCCAGCTACCTCAGGGACAGGGAGAGGGATACGCAGTATTTT.

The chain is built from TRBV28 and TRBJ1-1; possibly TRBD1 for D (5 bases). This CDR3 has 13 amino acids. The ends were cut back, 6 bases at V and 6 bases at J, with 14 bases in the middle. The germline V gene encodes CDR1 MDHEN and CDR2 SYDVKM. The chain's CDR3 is CASSGGRTSEAFF. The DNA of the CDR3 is TGTGCCAGCAGCGGGGGACGGACTTCTGAAGCTTTCTTT.

CDR3 sequence reads: CASSFGTPISGNTIYF. In DNA form, the CDR3 reads TGTGCCAGCAGCTTTGGGACACCTATCTCTGGAAACACCATATATTTT. The chain combines TRBV12-1 with TRBJ1-3; the D call of TRBD1 is as the table states it, not checked on the DNA. TRBV12-1 is shown as a pseudogene. This CDR3 comprises 16 residues.

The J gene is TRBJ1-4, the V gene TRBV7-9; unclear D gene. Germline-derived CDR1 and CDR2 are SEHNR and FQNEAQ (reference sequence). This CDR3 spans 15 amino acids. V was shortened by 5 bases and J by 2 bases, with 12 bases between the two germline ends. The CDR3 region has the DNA TGTGCCAGCAGCCGATTACAGCCCACTAATGAAAAACTGTTTTTT. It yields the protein CASSRLQPTNEKLFF.

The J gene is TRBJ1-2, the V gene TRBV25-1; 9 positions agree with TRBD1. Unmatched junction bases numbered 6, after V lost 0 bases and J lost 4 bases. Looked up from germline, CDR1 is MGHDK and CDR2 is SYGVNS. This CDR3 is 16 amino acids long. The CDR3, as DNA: TGTGCCAGCAGTGAATATTTTACAGGGGGCTTCTATGGCTACACCTTC. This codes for CASSEYFTGGFYGYTF.

For the CDR3, the DNA is TGTGCCAGCAGTGATACAACATTAGGACTTAATTCACCCCTCCACTTT. It is translated as CASSDTTLGLNSPLHF. V gene TRBV25-1 combines with J gene TRBJ1-6, with D uncertain. Germline-derived CDR1 and CDR2 are MGHDK and SYGVNS. This CDR3 has 16 amino acids. V dropped 3 bases and J dropped 6 bases, with 15 bases sitting between them. Full variable domain (remainder filled in from reference TRBV25-1 and TRBJ1-6): EADIYQTPRYLVIGTGKKITLECSQTMGHDKMYWYQQDPGMELHLIHYSYGVNSTEKGDLSSESTVSRIRTEHFPLTLESARPSHTSQYLCASSDTTLGLNSPLHFGNGTRLTVT.

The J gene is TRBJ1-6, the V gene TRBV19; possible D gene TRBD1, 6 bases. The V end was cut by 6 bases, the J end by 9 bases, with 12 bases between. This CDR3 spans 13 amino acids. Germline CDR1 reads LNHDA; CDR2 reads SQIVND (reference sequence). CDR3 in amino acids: CASRQGNISPLHF. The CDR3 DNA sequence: TGTGCCAGTAGACAGGGTAATATTTCACCCCTCCACTTT.

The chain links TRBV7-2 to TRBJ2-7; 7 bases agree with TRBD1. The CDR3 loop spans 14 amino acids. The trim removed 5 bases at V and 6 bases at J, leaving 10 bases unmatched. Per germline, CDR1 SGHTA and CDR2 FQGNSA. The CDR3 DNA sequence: TGTGCCAGCAGCCACCAAAGACAGGGTTCCGAGCAGTACTTC. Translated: CASSHQRQGSEQYF. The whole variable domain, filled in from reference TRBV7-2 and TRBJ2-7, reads GAGVSQSPSNKVTEKGKDVELRCDPISGHTALYWYRQSLGQGLEFLIYFQGNSAPDKSGLPSDRFSAERTGGSVSTLTIQRTQQEDSAVYLCASSHQRQGSEQYFGPGTRLTVT.

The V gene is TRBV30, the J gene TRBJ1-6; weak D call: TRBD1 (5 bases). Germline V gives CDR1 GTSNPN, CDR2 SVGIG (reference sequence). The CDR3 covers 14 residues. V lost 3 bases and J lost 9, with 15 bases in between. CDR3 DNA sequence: TGTGCCTGGAGGGGGCTCGGGGAGGGTTCACCCCTCCACTTT. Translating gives CAWRGLGEGSPLHF.

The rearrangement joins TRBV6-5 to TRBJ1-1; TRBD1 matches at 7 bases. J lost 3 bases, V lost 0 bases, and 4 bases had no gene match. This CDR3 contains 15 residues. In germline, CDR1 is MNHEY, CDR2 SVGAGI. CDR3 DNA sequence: TGTGCCAGCAGTTACTCAAAGGGGGCGGACACTGAAGCTTTCTTT. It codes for CASSYSKGADTEAFF.

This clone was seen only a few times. In nucleotides, the CDR3 is TGCAGCGTTGAAATTAGCGGGGGGGCCGGGGAGACCCAGTACTTC. This translates into CSVEISGGAGETQYF. J is TRBJ2-5 and V is TRBV29-1; 11 bases are shared with TRBD2. This CDR3 comprises 15 residues. CDR1 and CDR2 from the germline V gene are SQVTM and ANQGSEA. J lost 5 bases, V lost 2 bases, and 7 bases had no gene match.

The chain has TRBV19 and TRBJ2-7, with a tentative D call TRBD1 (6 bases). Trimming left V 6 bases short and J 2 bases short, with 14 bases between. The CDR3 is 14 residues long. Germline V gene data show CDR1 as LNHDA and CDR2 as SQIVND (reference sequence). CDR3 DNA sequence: TGTGCCAGTAGCCTCTTTGACAGGCCCTACGAGCAGTACTTC. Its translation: CASSLFDRPYEQYF.

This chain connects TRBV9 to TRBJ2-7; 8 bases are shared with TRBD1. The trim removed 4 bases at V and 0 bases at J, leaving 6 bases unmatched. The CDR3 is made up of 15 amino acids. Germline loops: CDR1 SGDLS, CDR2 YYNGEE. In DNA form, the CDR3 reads TGTGCCAGCAGCTCGCGGACAGGGAGCTCCTACGAGCAGTACTTC. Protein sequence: CASSSRTGSSYEQYF.

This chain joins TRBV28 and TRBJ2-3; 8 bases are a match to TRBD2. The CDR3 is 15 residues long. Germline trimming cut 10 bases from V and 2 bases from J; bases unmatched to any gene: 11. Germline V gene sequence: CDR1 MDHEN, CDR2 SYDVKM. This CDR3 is CAKGGSGDTTDTQYF. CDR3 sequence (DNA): TGTGCCAAAGGGGGTAGCGGGGATACCACAGATACGCAGTATTTT.

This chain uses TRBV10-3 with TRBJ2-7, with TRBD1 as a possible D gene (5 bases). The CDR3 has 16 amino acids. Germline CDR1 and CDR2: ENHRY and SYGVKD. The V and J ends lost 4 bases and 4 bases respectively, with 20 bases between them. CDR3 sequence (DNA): TGTGCCATCAGTGCGCCGGACGCTACAGGCTCTTACGAGCAGTACTTC. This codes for CAISAPDATGSYEQYF.

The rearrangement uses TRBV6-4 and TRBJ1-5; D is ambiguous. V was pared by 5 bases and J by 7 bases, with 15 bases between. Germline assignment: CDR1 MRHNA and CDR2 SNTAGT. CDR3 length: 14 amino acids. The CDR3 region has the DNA TGTGCCAGCAGTACGGTGGCGAACGGGCAGCCCCAGCATTTT. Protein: CASSTVANGQPQHF.

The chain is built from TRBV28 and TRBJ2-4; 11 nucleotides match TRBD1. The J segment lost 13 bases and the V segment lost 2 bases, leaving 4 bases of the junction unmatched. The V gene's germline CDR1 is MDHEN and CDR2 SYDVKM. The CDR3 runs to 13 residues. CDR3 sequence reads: CASSLMDRGLQYF. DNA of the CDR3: TGTGCCAGCAGTTTAATGGACAGGGGGCTACAGTACTTC. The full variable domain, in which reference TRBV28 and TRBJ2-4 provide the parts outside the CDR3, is DVKVTQSSRYLVKRTGEKVFLECVQDMDHENMFWYRQDPGLGLRLIYFSYDVKMKEKGDIPEGYSVSREKKERFSLILESASTNQTSMYLCASSLMDRGLQYFGAGTRLSVL.